This is a list of T cell receptor beta chains from one sample in a study of beta chain features in type 1 diabetes. The repertoire was sequenced with immunoSEQ multiplex PCR; TCRdb's copy has only in-frame clones and lacks some. The sample holds about 53,000 clones, about 60% seen once. Material: stem cell memory CD4+ T cells from blood. Receptors originate from a woman aged 25-40 years with type 1 diabetes. Each CDR3 is given with its conserved first and last residue. A D gene is named only where the DNA matches it firmly. Not all rows give a size; the values are once, few, many and, for expanded clones, a class.

TRBD1 | TRBJ1-2 | 13 | . | TRBV2 | CASSRTGLNGYTF | TGTGCCAGCAGCCGGACAGGATTAAATGGCTACACCTTC
TRBD1 | TRBJ1-1 | 15 | few | TRBV7-9 | CASSLSLTGGTEAFF | TGTGCCAGCAGCTTAAGTCTGACAGGGGGGACTGAAGCTTTCTTT
TRBD2 | TRBJ2-3 | 15 | . | TRBV7-9 | CASKGTSESTDTQYF | TGTGCCAGTAAAGGGACTAGCGAGTCCACAGATACGCAGTATTTT
TRBD1 | TRBJ1-6 | 14 | . | TRBV7-9 | CASRGTADNSPLHF | TGTGCCAGCAGAGGGACAGCAGATAATTCACCCCTCCACTTT
TRBD2 | TRBJ2-7 | 13 | few | TRBV29-1 | CSVILAGGYEQYF | TGCAGCGTCATACTAGCGGGAGGGTACGAGCAGTACTTC
TRBD2 | TRBJ2-3 | 18 | . | TRBV27 | CASSSRRSAGGGTDTQYF | TGTGCCAGCAGTAGCCGTCGGAGCGCGGGAGGGGGGACAGATACGCAGTATTTT
TRBD1 | TRBJ2-4 | 18 | . | TRBV12-5 | CASGLVQLGGTGQNIQYF | TGTGCTAGTGGTTTGGTACAATTGGGCGGGACAGGTCAAAACATTCAGTACTTC
. | TRBJ1-2 | 14 | . | TRBV28 | CASSSRRGNYGYTF | TGTGCCAGCAGTTCCCGACGGGGTAACTATGGCTACACCTTC
TRBD2 | TRBJ2-7 | 16 | . | TRBV30 | CAWSFPGTSGRGEQYF | TGTGCCTGGAGTTTCCCCGGGACTAGCGGGAGGGGCGAGCAGTACTTC
. | TRBJ1-3 | 15 | . | TRBV11-2 | CASSLDLASGNTIYF | TGTGCCAGCAGCTTAGATTTGGCCTCTGGAAACACCATATATTTT
TRBD1 | TRBJ2-3 | 14 | once | TRBV2 | CASTIDRGTDTQYF | TGTGCCAGCACCATAGACAGGGGCACAGATACGCAGTATTTT
TRBD1 | TRBJ1-1 | 16 | . | TRBV18 | CASSPMGQGASTEAFF | TGTGCCAGCTCACCAATGGGACAGGGGGCATCCACTGAAGCTTTCTTT
TRBD2 | TRBJ2-1 | 16 | . | TRBV6-5 | CASSFASGASYNEQFF | TGTGCCAGCAGTTTCGCTAGCGGGGCCTCCTACAATGAGCAGTTCTTC
TRBD2 | TRBJ2-1 | 16 | . | TRBV2 | CASSEAGSGNYNEQFF | TGTGCCAGCAGTGAAGCAGGTAGCGGGAATTACAATGAGCAGTTCTTC
. | TRBJ2-1 | 16 | few | TRBV28 | CASSSPGEEIANEQFF | TGTGCCAGCAGTTCCCCCGGCGAAGAAATAGCCAATGAGCAGTTCTTC
TRBD2 | TRBJ2-7 | 15 | few | TRBV18 | CASSPQEGRESEQYF | TGTGCCAGCTCCCCCCAGGAGGGGCGGGAGTCCGAGCAGTACTTC
TRBD1 | TRBJ1-5 | 15 | few | TRBV19 | CASTNGGQGLSAQHF | TGTGCCAGTACCAATGGGGGACAGGGACTTTCGGCCCAGCATTTT
TRBD2 | TRBJ2-4 | 14 | . | TRBV28 | CASSFERDKNIQYF | TGTGCCAGCAGTTTTGAGCGGGACAAAAACATTCAGTACTTC
TRBD2 | TRBJ2-3 | 16 | few | TRBV9 | CASSSSIAGGLGTQYF | TGTGCCAGCAGCTCGTCGATAGCGGGAGGCCTCGGTACGCAGTATTTT
. | TRBJ2-7 | 13 | few | TRBV18 | CASSPASDYEQYF | TGTGCCAGCTCCCCTGCTAGTGACTACGAGCAGTACTTC
. | TRBJ1-1 | 14 | . | TRBV2 | CASSGRSRNTEAFF | TGTGCCAGCAGTGGACGGAGTAGGAACACTGAAGCTTTCTTT
TRBD1 | TRBJ1-4 | 15 | . | TRBV28 | CASSALRGRNEKLFF | TGTGCCAGCAGTGCCCTCAGGGGGCGAAATGAAAAACTGTTTTTT
. | TRBJ2-5 | 13 | . | TRBV7-9 | CASSTRTKETQYF | TGTGCCAGCAGCACTCGGACAAAAGAGACCCAGTACTTC
. | TRBJ2-1 | 14 | few | TRBV7-2 | CASSPTLGGNEQFF | TGTGCCAGCAGCCCTACCCTAGGAGGCAATGAGCAGTTCTTC
TRBD2 | TRBJ2-5 | 16 | . | TRBV6-6 | CASSYSGLAGVETQYF | TGTGCCAGCAGTTACTCTGGACTAGCGGGAGTAGAGACCCAGTACTTC
. | TRBJ1-2 | 13 | . | TRBV11-2 | CASSLARVGGYTF | TGTGCCAGCAGCTTAGCCAGGGTTGGCGGCTACACCTTC
TRBD1 | TRBJ1-5 | 14 | . | TRBV6-5 | CASSLDRDYQPQHF | TGTGCCAGCAGCCTGGACAGGGACTATCAGCCCCAGCATTTT
. | TRBJ2-3 | 15 | . | TRBV29-1 | CSVGASGHLTDTQYF | TGCAGCGTGGGGGCTTCGGGACACCTCACAGATACGCAGTATTTT
. | TRBJ1-4 | 21 | once | TRBV4-2 | CASSQEIIFSGLRSTNEKLFF | TGTGCCAGCAGCCAAGAGATAATCTTCTCGGGATTGAGATCAACTAATGAAAAACTGTTTTTT
. | TRBJ2-7 | 15 | . | TRBV7-2 | CASSLNGGNYYEQYF | TGTGCCAGCAGCTTAAACGGCGGGAATTACTACGAGCAGTACTTC
. | TRBJ2-3 | 15 | . | TRBV7-3 | CASSPRGGGTDTQYF | TGTGCCAGCAGCCCCAGGGGAGGGGGCACAGATACGCAGTATTTT
TRBD1 | TRBJ1-1 | 14 | . | TRBV6-5 | CASSYSKGGREAFF | TGTGCCAGCAGTTACTCGAAAGGGGGCCGGGAAGCTTTCTTT
. | TRBJ2-5 | 14 | . | TRBV25-1 | CASSEYFQGETQYF | TGTGCCAGCAGTGAATACTTCCAGGGAGAGACCCAGTACTTC
. | TRBJ2-4 | 14 | . | TRBV30 | CAWSGRGTKNIQYF | TGTGCCTGGAGTGGCAGGGGAACCAAAAACATTCAGTACTTC
. | TRBJ2-1 | 12 | . | TRBV5-1 | CASSLDRDEQFF | TGCGCCAGCAGCTTGGACCGGGATGAGCAGTTCTTC
. | TRBJ1-1 | 15 | few | TRBV5-1 | CASRLWGLVGTEAFF | TGCGCCAGCAGGTTGTGGGGCCTCGTAGGCACTGAAGCTTTCTTT
. | TRBJ2-1 | 11 | . | TRBV2 | CATRGGNEQFF | TGTGCCACCCGAGGGGGCAATGAGCAGTTCTTC
TRBD2 | TRBJ2-3 | 16 | . | TRBV6-1 | CASSEVVAGNTDTQYF | TGTGCCAGCAGTGAAGTAGTAGCGGGGAACACAGATACGCAGTATTTT
TRBD2 | TRBJ2-1 | 17 | . | TRBV10-3 | CAISGLAGESSYNEQFF | TGTGCCATCAGTGGACTAGCGGGAGAGAGCTCCTACAATGAGCAGTTCTTC
TRBD2 | TRBJ2-7 | 15 | few | TRBV15 | CATSRDAGAIYEQYF | TGTGCCACCAGCAGAGATGCGGGAGCCATCTACGAGCAGTACTTC
. | TRBJ2-4 | 14 | few | TRBV6-5 | CASSVGATKNIQYF | TGTGCCAGCAGCGTAGGGGCGACCAAAAACATTCAGTACTTC
. | TRBJ1-2 | 15 | . | TRBV6-1 | CASSTNLAFDYGYTF | TGTGCCAGCAGCACGAACCTGGCCTTCGACTATGGCTACACCTTC
TRBD1 | TRBJ2-7 | 15 | once | TRBV19 | CASSRSGTDSYEQYF | TGTGCCAGTAGTAGAAGTGGGACAGACTCCTACGAGCAGTACTTC
. | TRBJ2-3 | 15 | . | TRBV7-3 | CASSYSPQYTDTQYF | TGTGCCAGCAGCTACTCACCGCAATACACAGATACGCAGTATTTT
. | TRBJ2-3 | 14 | . | TRBV27 | CASSLITSTDTQYF | TGTGCCAGCAGTCTAATCACTAGCACAGATACGCAGTATTTT
TRBD1 | TRBJ1-1 | 14 | . | TRBV19 | CASRGDRGNTEAFF | TGTGCCAGTAGGGGGGACAGGGGTAACACTGAAGCTTTCTTT
. | TRBJ1-1 | 13 | . | TRBV16 | CASSQSANTEAFF | TGTGCCAGCAGCCAATCGGCGAACACTGAAGCTTTCTTT
. | TRBJ2-7 | 14 | . | TRBV5-1 | CASSLGQGTDEQYF | TGCGCCAGCAGCTTGGGACAAGGCACCGACGAGCAGTACTTC
TRBD1 | TRBJ2-7 | 13 | . | TRBV25-1 | CASSVMGDSRLYF | TGTGCCAGCAGTGTGATGGGGGACAGTCGGTTGTACTTC
TRBD2 | TRBJ2-7 | 13 | . | TRBV5-1 | CASSPGGGYEQYF | TGCGCCAGCAGCCCGGGGGGGGGCTACGAGCAGTACTTC
. | TRBJ1-1 | 13 | . | TRBV7-8 | CASSLVVDTEAFF | TGTGCCAGCAGCTTAGTAGTGGACACTGAAGCTTTCTTT
. | TRBJ2-1 | 14 | . | TRBV9 | CASSVGEGRGEQFF | TGTGCCAGCAGCGTAGGTGAGGGCAGGGGTGAGCAGTTCTTC
. | TRBJ1-2 | 12 | . | TRBV29-1 | CSVVESGSGYTF | TGCAGCGTTGTTGAGTCGGGGTCTGGCTACACCTTC